These 24 T cell receptor beta chains share one sample of origin, sequenced in a study of T cells after somatic rescue of genetic block. The repertoire was sequenced with immunoSEQ multiplex PCR; TCRdb's copy has only in-frame clones and lacks some. The sample lists about 110,000 clones; 85% to 95% were seen once. The sample taken for sequencing was peripheral blood mononuclear cells (PBMCs). These receptors were taken from a woman under 30.

The chain links TRBV5-1 to TRBJ1-2, with 7 positions matching TRBD1. The CDR3 spans 14 residues. V gave up 0 bases and J gave up 7 bases; unmatched junction bases: 6. Per germline, CDR1 SGHRS and CDR2 YFSETQ. Here the CDR3 reads CASSLGDRAGGYTF. CDR3 sequence (DNA): TGCGCCAGCAGCTTGGGAGACAGGGCTGGTGGCTACACCTTC. Looking up the rest from reference TRBV5-1 and TRBJ1-2 gives the full variable domain: KAGVTQTPRYLIKTRGQQVTLSCSPISGHRSVSWYQQTPGQGLQFLFEYFSETQRNKGNFPGRFSGRQFSNSRSEMNVSTLELGDSALYLCASSLGDRAGGYTFGSGTRLTVV.

The V gene is TRBV19, the J gene TRBJ2-1, with 14 bases lining up with TRBD2. This CDR3 has 14 amino acids. Trimming at V came to 6 bases and at J to 10 bases, leaving 5 bases not matched to a gene. Germline CDR1 and CDR2: LNHDA and SQIVND (reference sequence). CDR3 residues: CASSGLAGGYEQFF. CDR3 DNA sequence: TGTGCCAGTAGCGGACTAGCGGGGGGTTACGAGCAGTTCTTC.

V gene TRBV9 combines with J gene TRBJ1-1, with 7 positions matching TRBD1. This CDR3 has 15 residues. V lost 0 bases and J lost 0; bases outside the gene matches: 2. Germline-derived CDR1 and CDR2 are SGDLS and YYNGEE. The CDR3 spells CASSVAGQMNTEAFF. CDR3 bases: TGTGCCAGCAGCGTAGCGGGACAGATGAACACTGAAGCTTTCTTT.

This clone was observed a few times. The CDR3 here is CASSPWTGGELFF. The DNA for the CDR3 is TGTGCCAGCAGCCCCTGGACTGGGGGGGAGCTGTTTTTT. This chain connects TRBV14 to TRBJ2-2, with D possibly being TRBD2 (5 bases). This CDR3 has 13 residues. Trimming pared 4 bases from V and 8 bases from J, leaving 11 bases between. The germline V gene has CDR1 SGHDN and CDR2 FVKESK.

This sequence joins TRBV9 and TRBJ1-1; D uncertain. From germline, CDR1 is SGDLS and CDR2 YYNGEE. The V and J ends lost 4 bases and 4 bases respectively, with 17 bases between them. The CDR3 sequence is 15 residues long. The CDR3 region is CASSSPRRWVTEAFF. As DNA, the CDR3 is TGTGCCAGCAGCTCCCCAAGAAGGTGGGTCACTGAAGCTTTCTTT.

The chain joins TRBV2 to TRBJ2-3; D gene unclear. The CDR3 has 12 residues. The germline V gene has CDR1 SNHLY and CDR2 FYNNEI. Deletions cut 4 bases from V and 0 bases from J, with 2 bases between. The CDR3 coding sequence is TGTGCCAGCAGTGGTAGCACAGATACGCAGTATTTT. Translated, it gives CASSGSTDTQYF. Filled out from reference TRBV2 and TRBJ2-3, the complete variable domain reads EPEVTQTPSHQVTQMGQEVILRCVPISNHLYFYWYRQILGQKVEFLVSFYNNEISEKSEIFDDQFSVERPDGSNFTLKIRSTKLEDSAMYFCASSGSTDTQYFGPGTRLTVL.

The chain has TRBV4-1 and TRBJ2-5, with D perhaps matching TRBD2 (6 bases). Looked up from germline, CDR1 is MGHRA and CDR2 is YSYEKL. Deletions cut 0 bases from V and 7 bases from J, with 12 bases between. The CDR3 extends over 14 amino acids. The CDR3 DNA is TGCGCCAGCAGCCAAGAAGCTCCCGGGGGGACCCAGTACTTC. This encodes CASSQEAPGGTQYF.

This chain connects TRBV7-8 to TRBJ2-3; maybe TRBD2 (5 bases). The CDR3 contains 15 residues. Deletions cut 5 bases from V and 2 bases from J, with 14 bases between. CDR1 SGHVS and CDR2 FQNEAQ come from the germline V gene. The CDR3 region has the DNA TGTGCCAGCAGCACCTTAGCGCGCTACACAGATACGCAGTATTTT. Its translation: CASSTLARYTDTQYF.

The rearrangement uses TRBV19 and TRBJ2-3, with 14 bases matching TRBD2. Germline lookup yields CDR1 LNHDA and CDR2 SQIVND (reference sequence). The J segment lost 6 bases and the V segment lost 6 bases, leaving 5 bases of the junction unmatched. This CDR3 has 15 amino acids. The CDR3 here is CASRKTSGGADTQYF. The CDR3 coding sequence is TGTGCCAGTAGAAAGACTAGCGGGGGGGCGGATACGCAGTATTTT.

This clone was counted a single time. The chain employs TRBV18 and TRBJ1-4, with 9 bases lining up with TRBD1. The CDR3 is 14 amino acids. The germline V gene has CDR1 KGHSH and CDR2 LQKENI. V shed 9 bases, J shed 6 bases, and the junction held 8 bases outside the gene matches. CDR3 DNA sequence: TGTGCCAGTTCCGATTGGACAGGGGATGAAAAACTGTTTTTT. Its translation: CASSDWTGDEKLFF. Filled out from reference TRBV18 and TRBJ1-4, the complete variable domain reads NAGVMQNPRHLVRRRGQEARLRCSPMKGHSHVYWYRQLPEEGLKFMVYLQKENIIDESGMPKERFSAEFPKEGPSILRIQQVVRGDSAAYFCASSDWTGDEKLFFGSGTQLSVL.

The J gene is TRBJ2-3, the V gene TRBV9; 9 bases agree with TRBD2. CDR3 size: 18 residues. Per germline, CDR1 SGDLS and CDR2 YYNGEE. V was clipped by 1 base and J by 4 bases; unmatched bases: 13. CDR3 amino acids: CASSVTSGLSSGPDTQYF. In DNA, the CDR3 is TGTGCCAGCAGCGTAACTAGCGGGTTAAGTAGTGGCCCAGATACGCAGTATTTT.

V usage is TRBV19 and J usage is TRBJ2-2; tentative D call: TRBD1 (7 bases). V lost 0 bases to trimming and J lost 5 bases, with 16 bases between them. Per the germline V gene, CDR1 is LNHDA and CDR2 is SQIVND (reference sequence). The CDR3 has 17 residues. CDR3 sequence: CASSIDPAGGGTGELFF. CDR3 DNA sequence: TGTGCCAGTAGTATAGACCCTGCAGGGGGAGGAACCGGGGAGCTGTTTTTT. The entire variable domain, with the rest obtained from reference TRBV19 and TRBJ2-2, is as follows: DGGITQSPKYLFRKEGQNVTLSCEQNLNHDAMYWYRQDPGQGLRLIYYSQIVNDFQKGDIAEGYSVSREKKESFPLTVTSAQKNPTAFYLCASSIDPAGGGTGELFFGEGSRLTVL.

The chain employs TRBV27 and TRBJ1-1; weak D call: TRBD1 (5 bases). The V end lost 1 base, the J end lost 1 base, and 7 bases lay between the germline ends. CDR1 and CDR2 (germline): MNHEY, SMNVEV (reference sequence). The CDR3 sequence is 14 residues long. CDR3 bases: TGTGCCAGCAGTTTATTGGGACCGAACACTGAAGCTTTCTTT. This codes for CASSLLGPNTEAFF.

This chain uses TRBV11-2 with TRBJ1-2; D is unresolved. The germline V gene encodes CDR1 SGHAT and CDR2 FQNNGV. The CDR3 is 13 residues long. V was trimmed by 0 bases and J by 5 bases, leaving 7 bases between them. In DNA form, the CDR3 reads TGTGCCAGCAGCTTAGAGGAGCGATATGGCTACACCTTC. Residues: CASSLEERYGYTF.

The chain employs TRBV7-9 and TRBJ1-3; a weak D match, TRBD1 (5 bases). V was pared by 5 bases and J by 3 bases, with 17 bases between. Germline V gene sequence: CDR1 SEHNR, CDR2 FQNEAQ (reference sequence). The CDR3 covers 16 residues. The chain's CDR3 is CASSPEGPEHGNTIYF. In DNA form, the CDR3 reads TGTGCCAGCAGCCCGGAGGGGCCCGAGCATGGAAACACCATATATTTT.

The chain couples TRBV7-8 to TRBJ2-7; 8 positions match TRBD2. Trimming removed 5 bases from V and 3 bases from J; junction bases left unmatched: 18. The CDR3 extends over 18 amino acids. CDR1 SGHVS and CDR2 FQNEAQ come from the germline V gene. CDR3 amino acids: CASSPSTRRWRGVYEQYF. Written as DNA, the CDR3 is TGTGCCAGCAGCCCGTCGACGAGAAGGTGGCGGGGGGTCTACGAGCAGTACTTC.

V is TRBV30 and J is TRBJ1-4; no reliable D call. CDR1 is GTSNPN and CDR2 is SVGIG in the germline V gene (reference sequence). This CDR3 has 12 residues. V lost 5 bases and J lost 5, with 9 bases in between. The chain's CDR3 is CAWDGRNEKLFF. In DNA form, the CDR3 reads TGTGCCTGGGATGGGAGGAATGAAAAACTGTTTTTT.

This chain links TRBV6-5 with TRBJ1-6; D ambiguous. The V end lost 5 bases, the J end lost 7 bases, and 12 bases lay between the germline ends. CDR1 is MNHEY and CDR2 is SVGAGI in the germline V gene. This CDR3 contains 14 residues. CDR3 residues: CASSRTVANSPLHF. CDR3 in DNA: TGTGCCAGCAGTAGGACGGTAGCAAATTCACCCCTCCACTTT.

The chain has TRBV30 and TRBJ2-3; 9 bases align to TRBD1. J lost 1 base, V lost 0 bases, and 11 bases had no gene match. Looked up from germline, CDR1 is GTSNPN and CDR2 is SVGIG (reference sequence). The CDR3 contains 18 residues. CDR3 nucleotides: TGTGCCTGGAGTGTACCATGGGGACAGGGAATTGGCACAGATACGCAGTATTTT. This codes for CAWSVPWGQGIGTDTQYF.

The CDR3 nucleotides read TGTGCCAGCAGTTTTATGGGCCCGAGCGGGCCAACGGCGCAGTATTTT. Protein product: CASSFMGPSGPTAQYF. The chain is built from TRBV28 and TRBJ2-3; a weak D match, TRBD2 (6 bases). The CDR3 runs 16 residues. Germline CDR1 reads MDHEN; CDR2 reads SYDVKM. V shed 3 bases and J shed 10 bases, with 23 bases lying between them.

The rearrangement links TRBV5-4 to TRBJ1-2; TRBD1 might be the D (5 bases). Looked up from germline, CDR1 is SGHNT and CDR2 is YYREEE (reference sequence). This CDR3 comprises 14 residues. Trimming shortened V by 2 bases and J by 4 bases, and 12 bases separated the two germline ends. The CDR3 nucleotides read TGTGCCAGCAGCTTAAACAGGTTCTTCTATGGCTACACCTTC. Its translation is CASSLNRFFYGYTF.

This sequence joins TRBV6-1 and TRBJ1-1; the D is unclear. This CDR3 comprises 13 residues. Trimming cost V 6 bases and J 11 bases, with 19 bases left between them. Germline V gene data show CDR1 as MNHNS and CDR2 as SASEGT. The CDR3 DNA sequence: TGTGCCAGCAGCGAACACGAATCTGTGGATGCTTTCTTT. Protein product: CASSEHESVDAFF.

V gene TRBV6-4 combines with J gene TRBJ1-2; no firm D call. The V gene's germline CDR1 is MRHNA and CDR2 SNTAGT. CDR3 length: 12 residues. V lost 3 bases to trimming and J lost 8 bases, with 10 bases between them. DNA for the CDR3: TGTGCCAGCAGTGATCTGGTTGGCGGCTACACCTTC. Its translation: CASSDLVGGYTF.

The rearrangement uses TRBV7-2 and TRBJ2-1, with D unresolved. V shed 2 bases and J shed 2 bases, with 1 base lying between them. Germline lookup yields CDR1 SGHTA and CDR2 FQGNSA. The CDR3 covers 12 residues. CDR3 region: CASSLTYNEQFF. CDR3 sequence (DNA): TGTGCCAGCAGCTTAACCTACAATGAGCAGTTCTTC.